Presented here are 25 T cell receptor beta chains from one specimen sequenced in a study of cytomegalovirus exposure and HLA in healthy donors. Primers included in the PCR were 60 Vbeta and 13 Jbeta primers. The protocol was immunoSEQ multiplex PCR, while the TCRdb copy is restricted to in-frame clones and leaves out a portion. The repertoire has more than 150,000 clones, approximately 84% of them found once; the top ten carry under 0.4%. The sequencing sample was made of PBMCs. Receptors originate from a boy aged 2 to 10 in good health and CMV-seronegative.

This clone was seen just once. This rearrangement joins TRBV9 to TRBJ2-5; possible D gene TRBD2, 6 bases. CDR1 and CDR2 (germline): SGDLS, YYNGEE. The germline V and J ends were trimmed by 1 base and 0 bases, with 13 bases remaining between them. CDR3 length: 16 residues. In nucleotides, the CDR3 is TGTGCCAGCAGCGTACGTGGAGGGCAGAACCAAGAGACCCAGTACTTC. This encodes CASSVRGGQNQETQYF.

The rearrangement joins TRBV10-3 to TRBJ2-1, with 8 bases identical to TRBD1. V trimming: 2 bases; J trimming: 7 bases; junction bases outside the gene matches: 7. Germline V gene data show CDR1 as ENHRY and CDR2 as SYGVKD. The CDR3 sequence is 15 residues long. The CDR3 here is CAISETPGQENEQFF. The CDR3 DNA reads TGTGCCATCAGTGAGACCCCGGGACAGGAGAATGAGCAGTTCTTC.

The chain links TRBV19 to TRBJ1-5, with 9 bases aligning to TRBD1. Trimming removed 4 bases from V and 4 bases from J; junction bases left unmatched: 2. The CDR3 runs to 14 residues. Germline CDR1 and CDR2: LNHDA and SQIVND (reference sequence). The chain's CDR3 is CASSRDRENQPQHF. CDR3 nucleotide sequence: TGTGCCAGTAGTAGGGACAGGGAGAATCAGCCCCAGCATTTT.

The chain links TRBV28 to TRBJ2-7, with 14 bases lining up with TRBD2. The ends lost 5 bases at V and 2 bases at J; junction bases unmatched: 5. Germline V gene data show CDR1 as MDHEN and CDR2 as SYDVKM. The CDR3 totals 16 residues. This CDR3 reads CASSRPGLAGAYEQYF. Here the CDR3 DNA reads TGTGCCAGCAGTCGACCGGGACTAGCGGGAGCCTACGAGCAGTACTTC.

CDR3: CASSYAGTEQYF. CDR3 DNA: TGTGCCAGCAGTTACGCAGGGACAGAGCAGTACTTC. The chain is built from TRBV6-6 and TRBJ2-7; the D gene is possibly TRBD1 (6 bases). The CDR3 totals 12 residues. In germline, CDR1 is MNHNY, CDR2 SVGAGI (reference sequence). The V gene lost 2 bases and the J gene lost 7 bases, with 9 bases spanning the gap.

This clone has a handful of counts. This chain connects TRBV6-5 to TRBJ1-3, with 10 bases fitting TRBD1. J was trimmed by 4 bases and V by 6 bases; bases with no gene match: 6. The CDR3 covers 15 residues. The germline V gene has CDR1 MNHEY and CDR2 SVGAGI. CDR3 DNA sequence: TGTGCCAGCAGACCTGGGACAGGGGAAGGAAACACCATATATTTT. It yields the protein CASRPGTGEGNTIYF.

The chain combines TRBV28 with TRBJ2-7; possible D gene TRBD1, 6 bases. From germline, CDR1 is MDHEN and CDR2 SYDVKM. Deletions cut 9 bases from V and 5 bases from J, with 23 bases between. The CDR3 runs 15 residues. This CDR3 reads CASRPTGSDVHEQYF. The CDR3 DNA reads TGTGCCAGTCGTCCAACAGGGTCAGATGTACACGAGCAGTACTTC.

This clone was found once. V is TRBV5-1 and J is TRBJ1-1, with a weak D call TRBD1 (5 bases). Germline V gene data show CDR1 as SGHRS and CDR2 as YFSETQ. There are 15 residues in the CDR3. The V gene lost 0 bases and the J gene lost 1 base, with 10 bases spanning the gap. CDR3 amino acids: CASSLGGARNTEAFF. For the CDR3, the DNA is TGCGCCAGCAGCTTGGGTGGGGCGCGGAACACTGAAGCTTTCTTT.

This chain joins TRBV4-1 and TRBJ2-3; 12 bases fit TRBD2. The CDR3 is made up of 18 amino acids. V lost 1 base and J lost 3; bases outside the gene matches: 8. Germline loops: CDR1 MGHRA, CDR2 YSYEKL. CDR3 in amino acids: CASSQGRLAGVRTDTQYF. CDR3 nucleotides: TGCGCCAGCAGCCAAGGAAGACTAGCGGGAGTCCGGACAGATACGCAGTATTTT.

The CDR3 sequence is CASSYGGEGRYTQYF. In DNA, the CDR3 is TGTGCCAGCTCCTATGGGGGGGAGGGCCGATATACGCAGTATTTT. J is TRBJ2-3 and V is TRBV13, with 7 nucleotides matching TRBD2. V shed 8 bases and J 7 bases; nucleotides not matched to a gene: 15. Germline values: CDR1 PRHDT, CDR2 FYEKMQ (reference sequence). This CDR3 region has 15 residues.

The V and J genes are TRBV11-2 and TRBJ1-5, with no clear D. V dropped 1 base and J dropped 7 bases, with 8 bases sitting between them. The CDR3 covers 13 residues. Germline V CDR1 and CDR2: SGHAT, FQNNGV. Written as DNA, the CDR3 is TGTGCCAGCAGCTTAGGCGGAAAACAGCCCCAGCATTTT. This sequence encodes CASSLGGKQPQHF.

The chain is built from TRBV6-4 and TRBJ2-5, with D uncertain. The V end was cut by 8 bases, the J end by 0 bases, with 10 bases between. The CDR3 is made up of 13 amino acids. Germline V gives CDR1 MRHNA, CDR2 SNTAGT. CDR3 sequence: CASLSVNQETQYF. DNA of the CDR3: TGTGCCAGCCTGAGTGTAAACCAAGAGACCCAGTACTTC.

V usage is TRBV6-1 and J usage is TRBJ2-3, with 11 bases aligning to TRBD2. With 11 bases clipped from V and 3 bases from J, the junction kept 7 bases outside the gene matches. Per the germline V gene, CDR1 is MNHNS and CDR2 is SASEGT. The CDR3 runs 14 residues. The CDR3 here is CALGSGRGTDTQYF. For the CDR3, the DNA is TGTGCCCTAGGTAGCGGGAGGGGTACAGATACGCAGTATTTT.

This chain links TRBV20-1 with TRBJ2-7; 7 nucleotides match TRBD2. The V gene's germline CDR1 is DFQATT and CDR2 SNEGSKA (reference sequence). The CDR3 has 11 residues. CDR3 in DNA: TGCGGAGGGAGGGAGTCCTACGAGCAGTACTTC. Its translation: CGGRESYEQYF.

This sequence joins TRBV4-1 and TRBJ2-3, with 9 bases that match TRBD2. Germline CDR1 and CDR2: MGHRA and YSYEKL. Unmatched junction bases numbered 4, after V lost 1 base and J lost 2 bases. The CDR3 is 16 amino acids. The CDR3 is CASSQGIAGVTDTQYF. CDR3 nucleotides: TGCGCCAGCAGCCAAGGAATAGCGGGAGTCACAGATACGCAGTATTTT.

V gene TRBV5-1 combines with J gene TRBJ2-3; 13 bases are shared with TRBD2. Unmatched junction bases numbered 7, after V lost 3 bases and J lost 3 bases. This CDR3 comprises 17 residues. Germline CDR1 is SGHRS and CDR2 is YFSETQ. CDR3 nucleotides: TGCGCCAGCAGCTCCGCGACTAGCGGGAGGAGGACAGATACGCAGTATTTT. The encoded protein is CASSSATSGRRTDTQYF.

The chain joins TRBV2 to TRBJ1-3; D is perhaps TRBD1 (5 bases). The CDR3 contains 15 residues. Trimming pared 1 base from V and 0 bases from J, leaving 7 bases between. Germline V lookup: CDR1 SNHLY, CDR2 FYNNEI. Here the CDR3 DNA reads TGTGCCAGCAGTGAAGAGGGGTACTCTGGAAACACCATATATTTT. Translating it yields CASSEEGYSGNTIYF.

This clone was observed a few times. This rearrangement joins TRBV5-5 to TRBJ2-7; 10 bases are shared with TRBD1. J was trimmed by 3 bases and V by 4 bases; bases with no gene match: 7. CDR1 and CDR2 (germline): SGHKS, YYEKEE (reference sequence). The CDR3 is made up of 15 amino acids. This CDR3 reads CASSQHGQGVYEQYF. CDR3 DNA sequence: TGTGCCAGCAGCCAACACGGACAGGGGGTCTACGAGCAGTACTTC. Full variable domain (outside the CDR3, taken from reference TRBV5-5 and TRBJ2-7): DAGVTQSPTHLIKTRGQQVTLRCSPISGHKSVSWYQQVLGQGPQFIFQYYEKEERGRGNFPDRFSARQFPNYSSELNVNALLLGDSALYLCASSQHGQGVYEQYFGPGTRLTVT.

The V call is TRBV5-5, the J call TRBJ2-2; D unclear. The CDR3 runs 14 residues. The germline V gene has CDR1 SGHKS and CDR2 YYEKEE (reference sequence). Between the trimmed V and J ends, which lost 2 bases and 1 base, there was a span of 6 bases. CDR3 in amino acids: CASSLGVNTGELFF. The CDR3 nucleotides are TGTGCCAGCAGCTTAGGAGTGAACACCGGGGAGCTGTTTTTT.

The rearrangement uses TRBV5-4 and TRBJ2-2; 8 bases map to TRBD2. The CDR3 runs to 15 residues. Germline V gene data show CDR1 as SGHNT and CDR2 as YYREEE (reference sequence). With V trimmed by 2 bases and J by 7 bases, 7 bases remained unmatched. This CDR3 is CASSLKRERDGELFF. For the CDR3, the DNA is TGTGCCAGCAGCTTAAAGCGGGAGCGGGACGGGGAGCTGTTTTTT.

The V gene is TRBV5-4, the J gene TRBJ2-7; D is ambiguous. Trimming removed 1 base from V and 5 bases from J, with 4 bases in between. Germline V gene data show CDR1 as SGHNT and CDR2 as YYREEE (reference sequence). The CDR3 runs to 11 residues. The CDR3 loop is CASSLLDEQYF. The DNA for the CDR3 is TGTGCCAGCAGCTTGCTAGACGAGCAGTACTTC.

This chain connects TRBV25-1 to TRBJ2-3; D gene unclear. Germline CDR1 and CDR2: MGHDK and SYGVNS. The CDR3 runs to 13 residues. Between the trimmed V and J ends, which lost 2 bases and 8 bases, there was a span of 11 bases. The CDR3 sequence: CASSEALASTQYF. The CDR3 DNA sequence: TGTGCCAGCAGTGAAGCCCTGGCCAGTACGCAGTATTTT.

The gene calls are TRBV4-1 and TRBJ2-3; 9 nucleotides match TRBD1. The CDR3 has 16 residues. After removal of 6 bases from V and 2 bases from J, the junction contained 9 bases not matched to a gene. Per the germline V gene, CDR1 is MGHRA and CDR2 is YSYEKL. The CDR3 loop reads CASSPPGQGHTDTQYF. CDR3 coding DNA: TGCGCCAGCAGTCCTCCGGGACAGGGTCACACAGATACGCAGTATTTT.

The genes are TRBV2 and TRBJ1-2, with a tentative D call TRBD1 (5 bases). From germline, CDR1 is SNHLY and CDR2 FYNNEI. CDR3 length: 15 amino acids. V was cut by 6 bases and J by 4 bases, with 18 bases left in between. The CDR3: CASRGGTSRGYGYTF. In nucleotides, the CDR3 is TGTGCCAGCAGAGGAGGGACCTCCCGGGGCTATGGCTACACCTTC.

This clone was seen only once. Written as DNA, the CDR3 is TGTGCCAGCAGCAATAGAGGCGGGGGCCCGGCGACTGAAGCTTTCTTT. Residues: CASSNRGGGPATEAFF. The genes are TRBV7-8 and TRBJ1-1; tentative D call: TRBD1 (6 bases). CDR1 and CDR2 (germline): SGHVS, FQNEAQ. CDR3 length: 16 amino acids. Trimming shortened V by 5 bases and J by 5 bases, and 21 bases separated the two germline ends.